This TCR beta chain comes out of a study of neurological immune-mediated disorders. About the research overall: The 35 or so multiple sclerosis patients comprised roughly 31 relapsing-remitting and 3 secondary progressive cases. Overall study results and limits: HTLV-1-associated myelopathy ranked highest for TCR clonal expansion and multiple sclerosis lowest, beneath healthy controls.

The team produced cDNA through 5'RACE using 10-nucleotide random UMIs. TCRdb reprocessed the 5' RACE reads with MiXCR, giving one entry per CDR3 protein. The sample shows more than 45,000 distinct CDR3 sequences, 2% to 3% of them seen only once. This clonotype came up many times. The target antigen is unknown. Per the germline V gene, CDR1 is MNHEY and CDR2 is SVGAGI. CDR3 length: 14 residues. The V and J ends lost 7 bases and 1 base respectively, with 14 bases between them. V and J are TRBV6-5 and TRBJ2-7; possible D gene TRBD2, 5 bases. The sequenced material came from PBMCs. The source is a man in his forties or fifties with multiple sclerosis. In nucleotides, the CDR3 is TGTGCCAGCAAGAGGGTTGGTTGGTCCTACGAGCAGTACTTC. Translating it yields CASKRVGWSYEQYF.